This note documents a single T cell receptor beta chain sequence. In the original workflow: Using reference gene primer amplification, nucleated cell counts were estimated. TCRdb's table, derived via immunoSEQ multiplex PCR, lists solely in-frame clones and lacks some. V and J calls and clone size come straight from that table; D and trimming were deduced from the DNA. Here the sample spans 90,000 or so clones, about nine tenths being singletons. The sample originates from a study of blood T cell repertoires in COVID-19. About the research overall: Collection of acute and convalescent COVID-19 samples took place in the United States, Italy and Spain. In each case, the material was cDNA or gDNA derived from T cells, B-cell-depleted T cells, or PBMCs.

It was during active infection that Seattle patients were enrolled and then longitudinally followed. Input material: peripheral blood. The clonotype comes from a man in his fifties or sixties with COVID-19, enrolled during active disease.

For the CDR3, the DNA is TGTGCCAGTACCCGGGACTTAAACTCCTACGAGCAGTACTTC. Translating gives CASTRDLNSYEQYF. V usage is TRBV19 and J usage is TRBJ2-7; possible D gene TRBD2, 6 bases. This CDR3 has 14 residues. Germline CDR1 is LNHDA and CDR2 is SQIVND (reference sequence). The ends were cut back, 7 bases at V and 0 bases at J, with 13 bases in the middle.